A single sample is the source of the 20 T cell receptor beta chains below, sequenced in a study of T cell repertoires in cytomegalovirus infection. No antigens are known for them. TCRdb ran MiXCR on the reads and lists one entry per CDR3 protein. The sample includes about 57,000 distinct CDR3 sequences, 20% to 25% seen only once; the top ten take 65% to 85%. The source was CD8+ T cells from cultured PBMCs, collected from culture after CMV antigen stimulation. These receptor sequences come from a human donor in good health (CMV status not recorded). Some clones in this sample may be carry-over from other donors' samples.

This clonotype has a handful of counts. The chain uses TRBV2 and TRBJ1-3; 8 positions match TRBD1. V gave up 5 bases and J gave up 2 bases; unmatched junction bases: 2. The germline gives CDR1 SNHLY, CDR2 FYNNEI. This CDR3 contains 14 residues. This CDR3 is CASSLQGAGNTIYF. The CDR3 DNA follows: TGTGCCAGCAGTTTACAGGGGGCTGGAAACACCATATATTTT.

In this sample, this clonotype turned up a few times. The genes are TRBV7-2 and TRBJ2-5, with a possible D match to TRBD2 (5 bases). The CDR3 has 13 amino acids. Germline CDR1 SGHTA, CDR2 FQGNSA. Trimming removed 5 bases from V and 6 bases from J, with 13 bases in between. CDR3 residues: CASSGGLKKTQYF. CDR3 DNA sequence: TGTGCCAGCAGCGGAGGACTGAAAAAGACCCAGTACTTC.

This chain joins TRBV2 and TRBJ1-5; 7 bases line up with TRBD1. From germline, CDR1 is SNHLY and CDR2 FYNNEI. The CDR3 spans 14 residues. The J segment lost 7 bases and the V segment lost 1 base, leaving 4 bases of the junction unmatched. The chain's CDR3 is CASSEGDRRQPQHF. CDR3 in DNA: TGTGCCAGCAGTGAAGGGGACAGAAGGCAGCCCCAGCATTTT.

The CDR3 nucleotides read TGCGCCAGCAGCCAAGGTGATGTGGGGATGGGTGGCTACACCTTC. Residues: CASSQGDVGMGGYTF. The chain recombines TRBV4-3 with TRBJ1-2, with unresolved D. Between the trimmed V and J ends, which lost 1 base and 7 bases, there was a span of 16 bases. The CDR3 contains 15 residues. The germline V gene has CDR1 LGHNA and CDR2 YSLEER.

The chain couples TRBV7-9 to TRBJ2-2; TRBD1 or TRBD2 may be the D gene (5 bases each). Between the trimmed V and J ends, which lost 5 bases and 2 bases, there was a span of 15 bases. The germline CDR1 and CDR2 sequences are SEHNR and FQNEAQ (reference sequence). The CDR3 spans 16 residues. In nucleotides, the CDR3 is TGTGCCAGCAGCCGCCGGGACGGGATAAACACCGGGGAGCTGTTTTTT. Its translation is CASSRRDGINTGELFF.

In this sample, this clonotype turned up a few times. DNA of the CDR3: TGTGCCAGCAGTGAATCGGGAGGGAACACCGGGGAGCTGTTTTTT. This sequence encodes CASSESGGNTGELFF. The V call is TRBV6-1, the J call TRBJ2-2; the match to TRBD2 covers 7 bases. This CDR3 has 15 residues. Germline trimming cut 2 bases from V and 1 base from J; bases unmatched to any gene: 1. Germline values: CDR1 MNHNS, CDR2 SASEGT.

This clonotype was seen more than once but under ten times. This chain joins TRBV5-4 and TRBJ1-1, with 9 bases fitting TRBD1. Per germline, CDR1 SGHNT and CDR2 YYREEE (reference sequence). The CDR3 is made up of 15 amino acids. Germline trimming cut 3 bases from V and 6 bases from J; bases unmatched to any gene: 9. The CDR3: CASSSPGQGTSEAFF. CDR3 DNA: TGTGCCAGCAGCTCACCGGGACAGGGAACGTCTGAAGCTTTCTTT.

This clonotype was seen more than once but under ten times. This chain joins TRBV7-9 and TRBJ1-1, with 8 bases that match TRBD1. The CDR3 has 19 amino acids. Germline CDR1 and CDR2: SEHNR and FQNEAQ (reference sequence). Trimming took 4 bases from V and 3 from J; bases not matched to a gene: 19. The CDR3 DNA follows: TGTGCCAGCAGCTCAGACCTTTTCGGGACAGGCGTAATTGACACTGAAGCTTTCTTT. It translates to CASSSDLFGTGVIDTEAFF.

This clonotype was counted at least ten times. The chain combines TRBV4-3 with TRBJ2-3; D remains ambiguous. The CDR3 is made up of 14 amino acids. From germline, CDR1 is LGHNA and CDR2 YSLEER. Deletions cut 0 bases from V and 2 bases from J, with 6 bases between. In DNA, the CDR3 is TGCGCCAGCAGCCAAGATATGGTCACAGATACGCAGTATTTT. This translates into CASSQDMVTDTQYF.

This clonotype was observed a handful of times. This chain links TRBV12-3 or TRBV12-4 with TRBJ1-5; the D gene is possibly TRBD1 (5 bases). The CDR3 has 16 amino acids. V gave up 2 bases and J gave up 0 bases, with 11 bases separating them. The DNA for the CDR3 is TGTGCCAGCAGTTTACGAGGGGTGTATAGCAATCAGCCCCAGCATTTT. Translated: CASSLRGVYSNQPQHF.

This clonotype was seen a handful of times. The chain carries TRBV7-2 and TRBJ1-6; D might be TRBD1 (5 bases). Per the germline V gene, CDR1 is SGHTA and CDR2 is FQGNSA. V lost 1 base and J lost 9, with 19 bases in between. The CDR3 has 17 amino acids. CDR3 in DNA: TGTGCCAGCAGCTTAGGAGTGGTCGGCAGGGAAGGTTCACCCCTCCACTTT. Protein sequence: CASSLGVVGREGSPLHF.

The chain combines TRBV12-3 or TRBV12-4 with TRBJ2-7; the match to TRBD2 covers 7 bases. V trimming: 7 bases; J trimming: 2 bases; junction bases outside the gene matches: 14. The CDR3 is 16 amino acids. This chain's CDR3 is CASTPSGRGYPYEQYF. For the CDR3, the DNA is TGTGCCAGCACCCCCTCGGGGAGGGGTTATCCCTACGAGCAGTACTTC.

By share, this clonotype counts as medium-sized. The genes are TRBV7-2 and TRBJ2-7; TRBD2 might be the D (6 bases). Trimming pared 4 bases from V and 0 bases from J, leaving 10 bases between. Germline CDR1 reads SGHTA; CDR2 reads FQGNSA. The CDR3 extends over 14 amino acids. Here the CDR3 DNA reads TGTGCCAGCAGCTCAGGAGGGGTCTCCTACGAGCAGTACTTC. Protein: CASSSGGVSYEQYF.

This chain joins TRBV12-3 or TRBV12-4 and TRBJ2-7; 7 nucleotides agree with TRBD2. The CDR3 totals 14 residues. V lost 6 bases, J lost 6 bases, and 11 bases stayed unmatched. In DNA form, the CDR3 reads TGTGCCAGCAGATCCGGGACTACCATTTCCGAGCAGTACTTC. Translated: CASRSGTTISEQYF.

The rearrangement uses TRBV4-2 and TRBJ2-7; a possible D gene is TRBD1 (6 bases). The ends were cut back, 1 base at V and 0 bases at J, with 10 bases in the middle. Per the germline V gene, CDR1 is LGHNA and CDR2 is YNFKEQ. This CDR3 region has 15 residues. CDR3 in amino acids: CASSQGTADSYEQYF. The CDR3 DNA is TGTGCCAGCAGCCAAGGGACAGCTGACTCCTACGAGCAGTACTTC.

This chain joins TRBV7-3 and TRBJ2-1; 8 bases align to TRBD1. This CDR3 region has 14 residues. The V gene's germline CDR1 is SGHTA and CDR2 FQGTGA. The J segment lost 2 bases and the V segment lost 4 bases, leaving 1 base of the junction unmatched. CDR3: CASSSGGAYNEQFF. CDR3 DNA sequence: TGTGCCAGCAGCTCAGGGGGCGCCTACAATGAGCAGTTCTTC. Variable domain in full (rest from reference TRBV7-3 and TRBJ2-1): GAGVSQTPSNKVTEKGKYVELRCDPISGHTALYWYRQSLGQGPEFLIYFQGTGAADDSGLPNDRFFAVRPEGSVSTLKIQRTERGDSAVYLCASSSGGAYNEQFFGPGTRLTVL.

This clonotype was seen only a few times. V and J are TRBV6-2 or TRBV6-3 and TRBJ1-5; possibly TRBD1 for D (6 bases). CDR1 and CDR2 from the germline V gene are MNHEY and SVGEGT. V lost 5 bases and J lost 2, with 13 bases in between. CDR3 length equals 15 residues. CDR3 loop: CASSPFRGGNQPQHF. In DNA, the CDR3 is TGTGCCAGCAGTCCTTTCAGGGGCGGCAATCAGCCCCAGCATTTT.

There are a few counts of this clonotype. The V call is TRBV7-9, the J call TRBJ2-1; 10 nucleotides match TRBD2. V was clipped by 4 bases and J by 9 bases; unmatched bases: 12. CDR1 SEHNR and CDR2 FQNEAQ come from the germline V gene (reference sequence). There are 16 residues in the CDR3. The CDR3 protein is CASSSDTSGVFGEQFF. The CDR3 DNA follows: TGTGCCAGCAGCTCTGACACTAGCGGGGTTTTCGGTGAGCAGTTCTTC.

This clonotype was seen more than once but under ten times. V gene TRBV12-5 combines with J gene TRBJ2-6; maybe TRBD1 (5 bases). Germline CDR1 LGHNT, CDR2 FRNRAP. CDR3 length equals 15 residues. V dropped 5 bases and J dropped 0 bases, with 8 bases sitting between them. CDR3: CASGLQVSGANVLTF. As DNA, the CDR3 is TGTGCTAGTGGTCTACAGGTCTCTGGGGCCAACGTCCTGACTTTC.

The sample holds a few counts of this clonotype. V is TRBV2 and J is TRBJ2-1; weak D call: TRBD1 (6 bases). The CDR3 has 15 residues. Germline lookup yields CDR1 SNHLY and CDR2 FYNNEI. The germline V and J ends were trimmed by 3 bases and 2 bases, with 11 bases remaining between them. The CDR3 loop reads CASSESGEPYNEQFF. CDR3 bases: TGTGCCAGCAGTGAGTCAGGGGAGCCCTACAATGAGCAGTTCTTC. Full variable domain (remainder filled in from reference TRBV2 and TRBJ2-1): EPEVTQTPSHQVTQMGQEVILRCVPISNHLYFYWYRQILGQKVEFLVSFYNNEISEKSEIFDDQFSVERPDGSNFTLKIRSTKLEDSAMYFCASSESGEPYNEQFFGPGTRLTVL.